One and the same sample provided the 32 T cell receptor beta chains below, sequenced in a study of regulatory T cells in long-lasting Graves disease. Time point noted: newly diagnosed GD, antithyroid drugs for less than 3 months. PBMC RNA was the source of the TCR library. Library construction for TCR beta used iRepertoire HTBI primers and Arm-PCR of CDR3 regions. Each CDR3 protein is one row after TCRdb ran MiXCR on the multiplex PCR reads. The repertoire holds about 540,000 distinct CDR3 sequences, about 13% seen once, with 8% to 10% in the top ten. The sample was also reused in another study, on T cells in Graves' hyperthyroidism and ophthalmopathy.

The sample in question was peripheral blood mononuclear cells (PBMCs), obtained at new diagnosis, from a patient treated with antithyroid drugs. Receptors were obtained from a man younger than 40 with Graves disease.

This clonotype occurred many times. The V gene is TRBV5-8, the J gene TRBJ2-2; D might be TRBD2 (6 bases). The germline gives CDR1 SGHTS, CDR2 YDEGEE. Trimming took 2 bases from V and 4 from J, leaving 12 bases between them. This CDR3 is 15 amino acids long. Here the CDR3 DNA reads TGTGCCAGCAGCTTCGGGGACTTTCGCACCGGGGAGCTGTTTTTT. Translating it yields CASSFGDFRTGELFF.

The table lists this clonotype with many counts. The V gene is TRBV20-1, the J gene TRBJ2-5; D is ambiguous. V gave up 6 bases and J gave up 5 bases, with 10 bases separating them. Germline V gene data show CDR1 as DFQATT and CDR2 as SNEGSKA (reference sequence). The CDR3 consists of 11 residues. Written as DNA, the CDR3 is TGCAGTGCCACCGCTGGTGAGACCCAGTACTTC. This gives the protein CSATAGETQYF.

This clonotype was counted at least ten times. The chain is built from TRBV6-5 and TRBJ2-7, with 9 bases aligning to TRBD2. Germline V gene sequence: CDR1 MNHEY, CDR2 SVGAGI. This CDR3 has 14 residues. Trimming cost V 4 bases and J 7 bases; bases outside gene matches: 8. Here the CDR3 DNA reads TGTGCCAGCAGTTCGACTAGCGGAGCGGTGGAGCAGTACTTC. It specifies CASSSTSGAVEQYF.

In its sample, this clonotype was seen a few times. CDR3 DNA sequence: TGCAGCGTTGAAGATCATCAGGGGGGCGGCGGGACCCAGTACTTC. Amino acids: CSVEDHQGGGGTQYF. The chain combines TRBV29-1 with TRBJ2-5; D is possibly TRBD1 (7 bases). Trimming removed 0 bases at V and 7 bases at J, with 18 bases between. The CDR3 loop spans 15 amino acids. Germline V gene lookup returns CDR1 SQVTM and CDR2 ANQGSEA.

Only a few counts were recorded for this clonotype. This rearrangement joins TRBV27 to TRBJ2-3; a possible D gene is TRBD2 (5 bases). Germline V gene lookup returns CDR1 MNHEY and CDR2 SMNVEV (reference sequence). The CDR3 covers 17 residues. V was cut by 3 bases and J by 4 bases, with 20 bases left in between. The CDR3 nucleotides are TGTGCCAGCAGTTTCGGGGAAGAGGGCGGGTGGGCAGATACGCAGTATTTT. This gives the protein CASSFGEEGGWADTQYF.

In this sample, this clonotype turned up many times. This chain links TRBV11-1 with TRBJ2-1; the D gene is possibly TRBD2 (5 bases). CDR3 length: 17 residues. Trimming stripped 1 base from V and 0 bases from J, with 13 bases between. Germline V gene sequence: CDR1 SGHAT, CDR2 FQDESV (reference sequence). CDR3 in amino acids: CASSLVPAAPSYNEQFF. The CDR3 DNA follows: TGTGCCAGCAGCTTAGTGCCAGCGGCCCCCTCCTACAATGAGCAGTTCTTC.

This clonotype was recorded many times. The chain has TRBV11-2 and TRBJ2-7; 10 bases agree with TRBD2. This CDR3 spans 19 amino acids. The germline gives CDR1 SGHAT, CDR2 FQNNGV. V was pared by 5 bases and J by 4 bases, with 20 bases of the junction left unmatched. CDR3 nucleotide sequence: TGTGCCAGCAGCCCAAACAGATATTTAGCGGGAGGCAGAACATACGAGCAGTACTTC. Its translation is CASSPNRYLAGGRTYEQYF.

This clonotype appeared many times. This chain connects TRBV20-1 to TRBJ2-3, with D unresolved. The germline V and J ends were trimmed by 0 bases and 2 bases, with 15 bases remaining between them. This CDR3 spans 16 amino acids. From germline, CDR1 is DFQATT and CDR2 SNEGSKA (reference sequence). CDR3 residues: CSARDIVAIDTDTQYF. In nucleotides, the CDR3 is TGCAGTGCTAGAGATATCGTGGCGATCGACACAGATACGCAGTATTTT.

This clonotype has more than one count but fewer than ten. This chain connects TRBV29-1 to TRBJ2-6; D not certain. Germline V gene sequence: CDR1 SQVTM, CDR2 ANQGSEA. V shed 5 bases and J shed 0 bases, with 14 bases lying between them. The length of the CDR3 is 16 residues. The CDR3 protein is CSVYFSLFSGANVLTF. The CDR3 coding sequence is TGCAGCGTTTATTTCTCCCTATTCTCTGGGGCCAACGTCCTGACTTTC.

This clonotype appeared many times. The chain couples TRBV29-1 to TRBJ1-2, with D uncertain. Trimming took 4 bases from V and 7 from J, leaving 10 bases between them. The CDR3 is 11 residues long. Germline CDR1 reads SQVTM; CDR2 reads ANQGSEA. The CDR3 reads CSVGASGGYTF. CDR3 DNA: TGCAGCGTTGGAGCAAGTGGTGGCTACACCTTC. Complete variable domain (other parts from reference TRBV29-1 and TRBJ1-2): SAVISQKPSRDICQRGTSLTIQCQVDSQVTMMFWYRQQPGQSLTLIATANQGSEATYESGFVIDKFPISRPNLTFSTLTVSNMSPEDSSIYLCSVGASGGYTFGSGTRLTVV.

This clonotype was counted at least ten times. The chain carries TRBV20-1 and TRBJ2-1; TRBD1 is a possible D gene (6 bases). The germline V gene has CDR1 DFQATT and CDR2 SNEGSKA (reference sequence). The CDR3 is made up of 15 amino acids. V was shortened by 7 bases and J by 4 bases, with 20 bases between the two germline ends. CDR3 protein: CSVPWMRTAYNEQFF. The CDR3 region has the DNA TGCAGTGTTCCCTGGATGAGGACAGCATACAATGAGCAGTTCTTC.

This clonotype was seen ten or more times. The V and J genes are TRBV15 and TRBJ2-2, with D tentatively TRBD1 (6 bases). This CDR3 has 16 amino acids. CDR1 is LNHNV, CDR2 YYDKDF, per germline (reference sequence). Deletions cut 2 bases from V and 1 base from J, with 11 bases between. The chain's CDR3 is CATSRNRELNTGELFF. For the CDR3, the DNA is TGTGCCACCAGCAGAAACAGGGAACTGAACACCGGGGAGCTGTTTTTT. Filled out from reference TRBV15 and TRBJ2-2, the complete variable domain reads DAMVIQNPRYQVTQFGKPVTLSCSQTLNHNVMYWYQQKSSQAPKLLFHYYDKDFNNEADTPDNFQSRRPNTSFCFLDIRSPGLGDTAMYLCATSRNRELNTGELFFGEGSRLTVL.

This clonotype was seen many times. This chain's CDR3 is CASSLFRTEAFF. The CDR3 DNA reads as TGTGCCAGCAGTTTATTCAGGACTGAAGCTTTCTTT. The chain combines TRBV28 with TRBJ1-1; no reliable D call. CDR3 length: 12 residues. V lost 1 base and J lost 5, with 5 bases in between. Germline CDR1 reads MDHEN; CDR2 reads SYDVKM.

This clonotype was observed at least ten times. The chain has TRBV6-4 and TRBJ2-1; 7 bases are a match to TRBD2. Losses at the gene ends were 6 bases for V and 1 base for J; bases not matched to a gene: 9. Germline CDR1 reads MRHNA; CDR2 reads SNTAGT. The CDR3 sequence is 16 residues long. In nucleotides, the CDR3 is TGTGCCAGCAGCAACCATAGGGAGGGTTCCTACAATGAGCAGTTCTTC. Translated: CASSNHREGSYNEQFF.

The genes are TRBV24-1 and TRBJ2-7; D not certain. CDR3 length: 13 residues. Germline CDR1 and CDR2: KGHDR and SFDVKD. Trimming took 5 bases from V and 0 from J, leaving 7 bases between them. The chain's CDR3 is CATSAPSSYEQYF. Here the CDR3 DNA reads TGTGCCACCAGTGCTCCCAGCTCCTACGAGCAGTACTTC.

This clonotype was observed at least ten times. The chain recombines TRBV6-1 with TRBJ1-4; TRBD1 is a possible D gene (5 bases). The CDR3 has 14 amino acids. The V gene lost 3 bases and the J gene lost 10 bases, with 15 bases spanning the gap. The V gene's germline CDR1 is MNHNS and CDR2 SASEGT. The CDR3 region has the DNA TGTGCCAGCAGTGATGCAGGACCGGGGGGAAAACTGTTTTTT. Translated: CASSDAGPGGKLFF.

This clonotype was recorded at least ten times. This sequence joins TRBV12-3 or TRBV12-4 and TRBJ1-2, with unresolved D. V was pared by 7 bases and J by 1 base, with 13 bases between. This CDR3 spans 14 amino acids. Here the CDR3 DNA reads TGTGCCAGCACCCTATGGGGAGTTAACTATGGCTACACCTTC. It codes for CASTLWGVNYGYTF.

This clonotype has a handful of counts. Here the CDR3 omits its conserved ending phenylalanine or tryptophan, so a read error is the likely source. The chain combines TRBV28 with TRBJ2-5, with unresolved D. The V end lost 3 bases, the J end lost 5 bases, and 4 bases lay between the germline ends. Germline CDR1 is MDHEN and CDR2 is SYDVKM. CDR3 length: 11 amino acids. CDR3 DNA: TGTGCCAGCAGTTTGGTGGAGACCCAGTACTTG. Its protein product is CASSLVETQYL.

This clonotype appeared many times. This chain connects TRBV5-1 to TRBJ2-5, with 7 bases lining up with TRBD1. Germline lookup yields CDR1 SGHRS and CDR2 YFSETQ. V shed 4 bases, J shed 2 bases, and the junction held 5 bases outside the gene matches. The CDR3 has 14 amino acids. The CDR3 DNA is TGCGCCAGCAGCCGGGGACAGAGACAAGAGACCCAGTACTTC. This encodes CASSRGQRQETQYF.

This clonotype was seen at least ten times. This chain joins TRBV7-9 and TRBJ1-3; 7 bases agree with TRBD1. Germline CDR1 and CDR2: SEHNR and FQNEAQ (reference sequence). Germline trimming cut 3 bases from V and 3 bases from J; bases unmatched to any gene: 2. The CDR3 has 14 residues. The CDR3 DNA sequence: TGTGCCAGCAGCTTCCGGGACAGTGGAAACACCATATATTTT. Its protein product is CASSFRDSGNTIYF. The full variable domain, in which reference TRBV7-9 and TRBJ1-3 provide the parts outside the CDR3, is DTGVSQNPRHKITKRGQNVTFRCDPISEHNRLYWYRQTLGQGPEFLTYFQNEAQLEKSRLLSDRFSAERPKGSFSTLEIQRTEQGDSAMYLCASSFRDSGNTIYFGEGSWLTVV.

This clonotype was recorded at least ten times. The chain joins TRBV5-1 to TRBJ2-1; D uncertain. This CDR3 spans 15 amino acids. Germline CDR1 and CDR2: SGHRS and YFSETQ. The V end lost 0 bases, the J end lost 5 bases, and 12 bases lay between the germline ends. CDR3 nucleotides: TGCGCCAGCAGCTTGGTCCCTCGGAGCGACAATGAGCAGTTCTTC. It yields the protein CASSLVPRSDNEQFF.

This clonotype was seen only a few times. This sequence joins TRBV19 and TRBJ2-2, with D tentatively TRBD1 (6 bases). Per germline, CDR1 LNHDA and CDR2 SQIVND (reference sequence). V was shortened by 5 bases and J by 4 bases, with 20 bases between the two germline ends. CDR3 size: 17 residues. CDR3 region: CASSSQGTGRGTGELFF. As DNA, the CDR3 is TGTGCCAGTAGTTCACAGGGAACGGGCCGTGGCACCGGGGAGCTGTTTTTT.

The chain is built from TRBV5-1 and TRBJ2-3; D perhaps matches TRBD1 (5 bases). The ends were cut back, 4 bases at V and 9 bases at J, with 12 bases in the middle. CDR3 length: 12 amino acids. CDR1 SGHRS and CDR2 YFSETQ come from the germline V gene. The CDR3 is CASSLEWGTQYF. In DNA, the CDR3 is TGCGCCAGCAGCCTAGAGTGGGGCACGCAGTATTTT.

This clonotype was seen a handful of times. The V and J genes are TRBV14 and TRBJ2-1; possibly TRBD2 for D (6 bases). Trimming removed 4 bases from V and 8 bases from J, with 15 bases in between. Germline lookup yields CDR1 SGHDN and CDR2 FVKESK. The CDR3 length is 14 residues. This CDR3 reads CASSRGGGSHEQFF. The CDR3, as DNA: TGTGCCAGCAGCCGGGGTGGGGGGAGCCATGAGCAGTTCTTC.

This clonotype was counted many times. The chain couples TRBV7-2 to TRBJ2-5; TRBD2 matches 12 bases. V gave up 5 bases and J gave up 4 bases; unmatched junction bases: 5. Germline V lookup: CDR1 SGHTA, CDR2 FQGNSA. The CDR3 sequence is 15 residues long. The DNA for the CDR3 is TGTGCCAGCAGCCTAAGACTAGCGGGAGCAGAGACCCAGTACTTC. Amino acids: CASSLRLAGAETQYF.

The V and J genes are TRBV28 and TRBJ2-3; tentative D call: TRBD2 (5 bases). Looked up from germline, CDR1 is MDHEN and CDR2 is SYDVKM. Trimming removed 7 bases at V and 5 bases at J, with 16 bases between. The CDR3 runs to 14 residues. The CDR3 sequence is CASNHLAGEDTQYF. As DNA, the CDR3 is TGTGCCAGCAACCATCTAGCTGGGGAAGATACGCAGTATTTT.

This clonotype was seen repeatedly, ten times or more. The chain combines TRBV29-1 with TRBJ1-2; tentative D call: TRBD1 (6 bases). The CDR3 runs 12 residues. V lost 6 bases, J lost 4 bases, and 12 bases lay in between. Germline loops: CDR1 SQVTM, CDR2 ANQGSEA. CDR3 amino acids: CSVLTGVYGYTF. DNA of the CDR3: TGCAGCGTACTGACAGGAGTCTATGGCTACACCTTC.

There are many counts of this clonotype. The rearrangement links TRBV2 to TRBJ1-5; 7 bases are shared with TRBD1. J was trimmed by 0 bases and V by 8 bases; bases with no gene match: 10. The CDR3 has 16 residues. Germline CDR1 SNHLY, CDR2 FYNNEI. The CDR3 sequence is CASGYRDSDSNQPQHF. For the CDR3, the DNA is TGTGCCAGCGGCTATAGGGACAGTGATAGCAATCAGCCCCAGCATTTT.

This clonotype has only a few counts. Mismatch with germline at one junction end may stem from a read error. The rearrangement joins TRBV5-1 to TRBJ2-1, with TRBD2 as a possible D gene (5 bases). CDR3 size: 14 residues. In germline, CDR1 is SGHRS, CDR2 YFSETQ. CDR3 residues: CASSFLVGNNEQFF. In nucleotides, the CDR3 is TGTGCCAGCAGCTTTTTGGTCGGGAACAATGAGCAGTTCTTC.

In the case of this clonotype: Possible read error: a much larger clone is one base away. The V gene is TRBV20-1, the J gene TRBJ2-7; 7 nucleotides align to TRBD2. V shed 3 bases and J 6 bases; nucleotides not matched to a gene: 8. This CDR3 region has 13 residues. In germline, CDR1 is DFQATT, CDR2 SNEGSKA (reference sequence). This CDR3 is CSARSGGRFEQYF. The CDR3 region has the DNA TGCAGTGCTAGGTCTGGCGGGAGATTCGAGCAGTACTTC.

This chain uses TRBV11-2 with TRBJ2-7, with TRBD2 matching over 13 bases. The ends lost 5 bases at V and 4 bases at J; junction bases unmatched: 8. Germline V gene lookup returns CDR1 SGHAT and CDR2 FQNNGV. The CDR3 extends over 16 amino acids. CDR3 sequence: CASSSGTSGAVYEQYF. DNA of the CDR3: TGTGCCAGCAGCAGCGGGACTAGCGGGGCGGTATACGAGCAGTACTTC.

The chain employs TRBV5-1 and TRBJ1-3, with D possibly TRBD1 on 5 matching bases. CDR3 length equals 17 residues. CDR1 and CDR2 from the germline V gene are SGHRS and YFSETQ. V lost 3 bases and J lost 1, with 17 bases in between. The CDR3 DNA sequence: TGCGCCAGCAGCTCCGGTACCGGACACTCTTCTGGAAACACCATATATTTT. This translates into CASSSGTGHSSGNTIYF.